The 29 T cell receptor beta chains in this list originate from one sample, sequenced in a study of cytomegalovirus exposure and HLA in healthy donors. Primers for the PCR totalled 60 Vbeta and 13 Jbeta. The method was immunoSEQ multiplex PCR; TCRdb's version includes in-frame clones alone and lacks a portion of them. The sample data list more than 110,000 clones. Sequencing was performed on PBMCs. Receptors were obtained from a man aged 40-50 years in good health and CMV-seronegative.

The V gene is TRBV6-5, the J gene TRBJ2-5; 7 bases are a match to TRBD1. Germline trimming cut 0 bases from V and 7 bases from J; bases unmatched to any gene: 11. The CDR3 covers 16 residues. Germline-derived CDR1 and CDR2 are MNHEY and SVGAGI. The CDR3 loop is CASSYSGTGAVGTQYF. CDR3 coding DNA: TGTGCCAGCAGTTACTCCGGAACAGGGGCCGTGGGGACCCAGTACTTC.

The chain recombines TRBV6-5 with TRBJ1-1; 9 positions agree with TRBD1. This CDR3 comprises 15 residues. Germline CDR1 and CDR2: MNHEY and SVGAGI. The J segment lost 1 base and the V segment lost 6 bases, leaving 6 bases of the junction unmatched. CDR3 DNA: TGTGCCAGCAGGGTACAGGGACAGGGGAACACTGAAGCTTTCTTT. The encoded protein is CASRVQGQGNTEAFF.

The rearrangement joins TRBV25-1 to TRBJ2-5; the D gene is possibly TRBD2 (5 bases). Germline V gene data show CDR1 as MGHDK and CDR2 as SYGVNS. V lost 6 bases to trimming and J lost 4 bases, with 12 bases between them. CDR3 length: 13 amino acids. CDR3 coding DNA: TGTGCCAGCAGGCAGGAGGTTCTAGAGACCCAGTACTTC. It codes for CASRQEVLETQYF.

V usage is TRBV29-1 and J usage is TRBJ1-2, with D unclear. There are 13 residues in the CDR3. Deletions cut 4 bases from V and 7 bases from J, with 16 bases between. Germline V CDR1 and CDR2: SQVTM, ANQGSEA. The CDR3, as DNA: TGCAGCGTTGTTGGCGCCGAGGTTGGTGGCTACACCTTC. This gives the protein CSVVGAEVGGYTF. The variable domain in full, with the rest retrieved from reference TRBV29-1 and TRBJ1-2, is SAVISQKPSRDICQRGTSLTIQCQVDSQVTMMFWYRQQPGQSLTLIATANQGSEATYESGFVIDKFPISRPNLTFSTLTVSNMSPEDSSIYLCSVVGAEVGGYTFGSGTRLTVV.

A remark on this clone: Other DNA sequences in the same sample also yield this CDR3. The V gene is TRBV7-2, the J gene TRBJ2-2; 7 positions match TRBD2. The V and J ends lost 7 bases and 5 bases, in that order; junction bases with no gene match: 19. CDR3 size: 18 residues. Per the germline V gene, CDR1 is SGHTA and CDR2 is FQGNSA. CDR3 protein: CASKLRDPGLEPTGELFF. The CDR3 DNA follows: TGTGCCAGCAAACTCCGAGACCCAGGACTAGAACCAACCGGGGAGCTGTTTTTT.

The chain carries TRBV19 and TRBJ2-5; D is perhaps TRBD2 (7 bases). CDR3 size: 15 residues. Trimming shortened V by 5 bases and J by 1 base, and 14 bases separated the two germline ends. Looked up from germline, CDR1 is LNHDA and CDR2 is SQIVND (reference sequence). For the CDR3, the DNA is TGTGCCAGTAGTGCGGGCGGGGGCCTCCAAGAGACCCAGTACTTC. As protein: CASSAGGGLQETQYF.

The V gene is TRBV7-3, the J gene TRBJ1-2; D unclear. The CDR3 loop spans 13 amino acids. Germline V gives CDR1 SGHTA, CDR2 FQGTGA. Trimming shortened V by 2 bases and J by 1 base, and 5 bases separated the two germline ends. The chain's CDR3 is CASSLEDNYGYTF. The CDR3 DNA follows: TGTGCCAGCAGCTTAGAGGATAACTATGGCTACACCTTC.

Comment on this clone: The DNA is left out, because the CDR3 cannot be placed on it with certainty; the CDR3 is given as TCRdb lists it. Here the CDR3 reads CASSLGMTFGGTEAFF. V gene TRBV5-5 combines with J gene TRBJ1-1. The CDR3 is made up of 16 amino acids, end residues included. Germline CDR1 SGHKS, CDR2 YYEKEE (reference sequence).

This sequence joins TRBV6-1 and TRBJ2-7; maybe TRBD1 (7 bases). CDR3 length equals 14 residues. Per the germline V gene, CDR1 is MNHNS and CDR2 is SASEGT. Trimming stripped 6 bases from V and 4 bases from J, with 16 bases between. In nucleotides, the CDR3 is TGTGCCAGCAGAAGCAGGGGGGTTGGATACGAGCAGTACTTC. Translation gives CASRSRGVGYEQYF.

The gene calls are TRBV5-4 and TRBJ1-2; TRBD1 might be the D (5 bases). Germline CDR1 and CDR2: SGHNT and YYREEE (reference sequence). Trimming cost V 1 base and J 7 bases, with 17 bases left between them. CDR3 length: 15 amino acids. The chain's CDR3 is CASSLNGVGGSGYTF. The CDR3 DNA sequence: TGTGCCAGCAGCTTGAATGGAGTGGGGGGATCTGGCTACACCTTC.

As concerns this clone: Other DNA sequences within the sample encode an identical CDR3. The chain is built from TRBV2 and TRBJ2-7; D unclear. The CDR3 length is 11 residues. CDR1 SNHLY and CDR2 FYNNEI come from the germline V gene. V dropped 5 bases and J dropped 3 bases, with 5 bases sitting between them. The CDR3 bases are TGTGCCAGCAGTCCCCTCTACGAGCAGTACTTC. This gives the protein CASSPLYEQYF.

J is TRBJ1-1 and V is TRBV7-2, with D perhaps matching TRBD1 (6 bases). Looked up from germline, CDR1 is SGHTA and CDR2 is FQGNSA. V lost 2 bases and J 0 bases, leaving 10 bases between the germline ends. This CDR3 has 15 residues. CDR3 sequence reads: CASSLQRGMNTEAFF. CDR3 sequence (DNA): TGTGCCAGCAGCTTACAGAGGGGGATGAACACTGAAGCTTTCTTT.

This rearrangement joins TRBV7-2 to TRBJ1-5; TRBD1 agrees at 9 bases. The CDR3 extends over 14 amino acids. V shed 5 bases, J shed 7 bases, and the junction held 6 bases outside the gene matches. The germline CDR1 and CDR2 sequences are SGHTA and FQGNSA. CDR3 loop: CASSGDRAGQPQHF. DNA for the CDR3: TGTGCCAGCAGCGGGGACAGGGCAGGCCAGCCCCAGCATTTT.

The chain joins TRBV18 to TRBJ2-3; 9 bases map to TRBD2. Trimming at V came to 0 bases and at J to 3 bases, leaving 10 bases not matched to a gene. The CDR3 loop spans 18 amino acids. Germline loops: CDR1 KGHSH, CDR2 LQKENI. CDR3 DNA: TGTGCCAGCTCACCACCGAATAGAGTAGCGGGGGATACAGATACGCAGTATTTT. This encodes CASSPPNRVAGDTDTQYF.

The V call is TRBV2, the J call TRBJ2-7, with TRBD2 identical over 8 bases. CDR3 length: 15 amino acids. From germline, CDR1 is SNHLY and CDR2 FYNNEI. The junction had 12 bases not matched to a gene; V was cut back by 4 bases and J by 7 bases. CDR3 sequence reads: CASSVSRGAHWEQYF. The CDR3 DNA follows: TGTGCCAGCAGTGTGTCGCGGGGGGCCCATTGGGAGCAGTACTTC.

The chain employs TRBV19 and TRBJ1-5; D remains unclear. The length of the CDR3 is 16 residues. CDR1 and CDR2 from the germline V gene are LNHDA and SQIVND (reference sequence). V gave up 5 bases and J gave up 5 bases, with 19 bases separating them. The CDR3 here is CASSPQRMGPYQPQHF. CDR3 DNA sequence: TGTGCCAGTAGTCCCCAGAGGATGGGTCCGTATCAGCCCCAGCATTTT.

The chain joins TRBV7-2 to TRBJ2-5; possible D gene TRBD2, 5 bases. CDR1 and CDR2 from the germline V gene are SGHTA and FQGNSA. V shed 5 bases and J shed 0 bases, with 10 bases lying between them. The length of the CDR3 is 14 residues. CDR3 in amino acids: CASSLDWNQETQYF. CDR3 DNA: TGTGCCAGCAGCCTGGACTGGAACCAAGAGACCCAGTACTTC.

The rearrangement links TRBV6-1 to TRBJ1-1, with D possibly being TRBD1 (5 bases). This CDR3 has 12 amino acids. The V end was cut by 11 bases, the J end by 2 bases, with 12 bases between. Per the germline V gene, CDR1 is MNHNS and CDR2 is SASEGT. CDR3 region: CAGGGANTEAFF. CDR3 sequence (DNA): TGTGCCGGTGGCGGGGCCAACACTGAAGCTTTCTTT.

On this clone: The sample contains more than one DNA sequence encoding this CDR3. The chain links TRBV4-1 to TRBJ1-2; weak D call: TRBD1 (5 bases). The germline V gene has CDR1 MGHRA and CDR2 YSYEKL. V dropped 2 bases and J dropped 8 bases, with 12 bases sitting between them. The CDR3 has 13 amino acids. As DNA, the CDR3 is TGCGCCAGCAGCCAACCCGACAGCTACGGCTACACCTTC. This sequence encodes CASSQPDSYGYTF.

The V and J genes are TRBV7-2 and TRBJ2-7, with TRBD1 matching over 9 bases. In germline, CDR1 is SGHTA, CDR2 FQGNSA. The CDR3 contains 17 residues. V dropped 4 bases and J dropped 5; count of bases not matched to a gene: 15. In DNA form, the CDR3 reads TGTGCCAGCAGCTCTGGGGGGGTCGGGACAGGGACAGACGAGCAGTACTTC. Translating it yields CASSSGGVGTGTDEQYF. Based on the CDR3 plus reference TRBV7-2 and TRBJ2-7, the full variable domain is GAGVSQSPSNKVTEKGKDVELRCDPISGHTALYWYRQSLGQGLEFLIYFQGNSAPDKSGLPSDRFSAERTGGSVSTLTIQRTQQEDSAVYLCASSSGGVGTGTDEQYFGPGTRLTVT.

V gene TRBV7-2 combines with J gene TRBJ1-4; D gene ambiguous. Germline V gene sequence: CDR1 SGHTA, CDR2 FQGNSA. This CDR3 comprises 15 residues. The V end was cut by 4 bases, the J end by 7 bases, with 16 bases between. The CDR3 coding sequence is TGTGCCAGCAGCTCCAGAGACGGAGGAAGTGAAAAACTGTTTTTT. Amino acids: CASSSRDGGSEKLFF.

The chain is built from TRBV19 and TRBJ2-3; D remains ambiguous. The CDR3 extends over 16 amino acids. Trimming removed 4 bases at V and 0 bases at J, with 14 bases between. Looked up from germline, CDR1 is LNHDA and CDR2 is SQIVND (reference sequence). The CDR3 loop reads CASSNRDAASTDTQYF. CDR3 DNA sequence: TGTGCCAGTAGTAATCGAGATGCGGCCAGCACAGATACGCAGTATTTT.

The chain employs TRBV19 and TRBJ2-7; D is ambiguous. This CDR3 is 11 amino acids long. Germline loops: CDR1 LNHDA, CDR2 SQIVND (reference sequence). Trimming shortened V by 4 bases and J by 2 bases, and 3 bases separated the two germline ends. Here the CDR3 reads CASSTTYEQYF. The CDR3, as DNA: TGTGCCAGTAGTACTACCTACGAGCAGTACTTC.

Here the CDR3 DNA reads TGTGCCAGCAGACGGACAGGTACCATGAACACTGAAGCTTTCTTT. It specifies CASRRTGTMNTEAFF. The chain is built from TRBV6-1 and TRBJ1-1, with 7 bases that match TRBD1. After removal of 6 bases from V and 0 bases from J, the junction contained 7 bases not matched to a gene. Per the germline V gene, CDR1 is MNHNS and CDR2 is SASEGT. The CDR3 is made up of 15 amino acids.

The chain couples TRBV27 to TRBJ1-4, with D perhaps TRBD1 (5 bases). Germline CDR1 and CDR2: MNHEY and SMNVEV (reference sequence). V lost 6 bases and J 3 bases, leaving 14 bases between the germline ends. The CDR3 runs 15 residues. In nucleotides, the CDR3 is TGTGCCAGCAGCCCTCGATACAGGTCTAATGAAAAACTGTTTTTT. It specifies CASSPRYRSNEKLFF. The full variable domain, its missing parts supplied by reference TRBV27 and TRBJ1-4, is EAQVTQNPRYLITVTGKKLTVTCSQNMNHEYMSWYRQDPGLGLRQIYYSMNVEVTDKGDVPEGYKVSRKEKRNFPLILESPSPNQTSLYFCASSPRYRSNEKLFFGSGTQLSVL.

The chain uses TRBV7-5 and TRBJ1-2; the DNA was not used to check the table's D call, TRBD1. TRBV7-5 is classified as a pseudogene. CDR3 size: 10 residues. CDR3 in amino acids: CASNTGHYTF. The CDR3 bases are TGTGCCAGCAATACAGGGCACTACACCTTC.

The rearrangement joins TRBV5-4 to TRBJ1-5; D ambiguous. The V and J ends lost 0 bases and 0 bases respectively, with 10 bases between them. Germline CDR1 is SGHNT and CDR2 is YYREEE (reference sequence). This CDR3 has 16 residues. In nucleotides, the CDR3 is TGTGCCAGCAGCTTGGACGGCGGTCATAGCAATCAGCCCCAGCATTTT. It yields the protein CASSLDGGHSNQPQHF.

This chain connects TRBV18 to TRBJ2-2; D perhaps matches TRBD2 (6 bases). CDR1 KGHSH and CDR2 LQKENI come from the germline V gene. The CDR3 runs 17 residues. V was pared by 0 bases and J by 3 bases, with 14 bases between. CDR3: CASSPPRGTRDTGELFF. In DNA form, the CDR3 reads TGTGCCAGCTCACCACCGCGGGGTACAAGGGACACCGGGGAGCTGTTTTTT.

The rearrangement uses TRBV12-2 and TRBJ1-1; TRBD1 was called by the table and not checked on the DNA. TRBV12-2 is shown as a pseudogene. The CDR3 has 16 residues. The CDR3 nucleotides read TGTGCAAGTCGCCTTCCGGGACAGGCCATTAACACTGAAGCTTTCTTT. Translation gives CASRLPGQAINTEAFF.